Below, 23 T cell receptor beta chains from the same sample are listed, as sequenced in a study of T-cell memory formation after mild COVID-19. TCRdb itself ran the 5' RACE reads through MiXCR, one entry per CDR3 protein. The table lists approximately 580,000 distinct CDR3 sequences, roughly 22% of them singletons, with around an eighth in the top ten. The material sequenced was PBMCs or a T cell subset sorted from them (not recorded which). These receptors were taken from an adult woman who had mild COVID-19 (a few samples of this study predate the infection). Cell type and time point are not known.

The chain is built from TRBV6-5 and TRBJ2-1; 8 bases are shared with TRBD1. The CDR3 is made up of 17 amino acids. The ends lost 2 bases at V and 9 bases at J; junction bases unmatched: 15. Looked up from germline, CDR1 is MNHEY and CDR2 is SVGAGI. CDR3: CASSYLRPTGEDSEQFF. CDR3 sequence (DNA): TGTGCCAGCAGTTACCTCCGCCCGACAGGGGAGGACAGTGAGCAGTTCTTC.

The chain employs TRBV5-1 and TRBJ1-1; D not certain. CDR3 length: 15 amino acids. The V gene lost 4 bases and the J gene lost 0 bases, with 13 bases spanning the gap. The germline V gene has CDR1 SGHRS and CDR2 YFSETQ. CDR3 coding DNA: TGCGCCAGCAGCCCGGTGGCGGGTGTGAACACTGAAGCTTTCTTT. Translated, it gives CASSPVAGVNTEAFF. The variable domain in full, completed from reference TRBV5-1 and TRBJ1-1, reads KAGVTQTPRYLIKTRGQQVTLSCSPISGHRSVSWYQQTPGQGLQFLFEYFSETQRNKGNFPGRFSGRQFSNSRSEMNVSTLELGDSALYLCASSPVAGVNTEAFFGQGTRLTVV.

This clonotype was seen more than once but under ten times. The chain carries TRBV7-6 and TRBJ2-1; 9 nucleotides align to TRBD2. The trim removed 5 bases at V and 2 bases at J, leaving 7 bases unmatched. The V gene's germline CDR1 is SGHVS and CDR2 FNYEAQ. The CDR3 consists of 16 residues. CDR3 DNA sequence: TGTGCCAGCAGCCGAGAAGGCGGGAGGGCCTACAATGAGCAGTTCTTC. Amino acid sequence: CASSREGGRAYNEQFF.

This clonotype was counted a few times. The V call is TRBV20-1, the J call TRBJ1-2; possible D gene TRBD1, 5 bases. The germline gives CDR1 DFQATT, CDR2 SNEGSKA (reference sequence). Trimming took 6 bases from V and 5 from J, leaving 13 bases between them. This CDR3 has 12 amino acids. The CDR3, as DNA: TGCAGTGCCTCCGGGGGGGGGTATGGCTACACCTTC. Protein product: CSASGGGYGYTF.

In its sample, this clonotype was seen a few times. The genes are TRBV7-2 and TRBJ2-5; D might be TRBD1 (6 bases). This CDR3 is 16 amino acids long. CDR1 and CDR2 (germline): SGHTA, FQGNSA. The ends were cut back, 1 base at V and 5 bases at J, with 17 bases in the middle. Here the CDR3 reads CASSLGFRGRGETQYF. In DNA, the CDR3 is TGTGCCAGCAGCTTAGGATTTAGGGGAAGGGGGGAGACCCAGTACTTC.

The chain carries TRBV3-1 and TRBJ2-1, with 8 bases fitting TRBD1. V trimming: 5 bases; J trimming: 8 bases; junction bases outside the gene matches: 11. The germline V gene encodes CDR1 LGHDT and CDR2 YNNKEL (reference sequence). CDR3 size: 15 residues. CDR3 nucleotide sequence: TGTGCCAGCAGCGCCGGCGTGGACAGGGAGTATGAGCAGTTCTTC. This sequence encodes CASSAGVDREYEQFF.

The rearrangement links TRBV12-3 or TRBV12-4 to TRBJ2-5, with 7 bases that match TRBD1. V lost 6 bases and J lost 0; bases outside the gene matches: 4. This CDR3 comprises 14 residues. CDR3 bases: TGTGCCAGCAGGTCGGGACAGTACCAAGAGACCCAGTACTTC. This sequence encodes CASRSGQYQETQYF.

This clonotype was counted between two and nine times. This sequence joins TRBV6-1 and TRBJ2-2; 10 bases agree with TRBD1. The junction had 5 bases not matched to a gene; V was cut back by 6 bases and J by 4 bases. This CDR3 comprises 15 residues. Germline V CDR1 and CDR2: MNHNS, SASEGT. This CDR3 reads CASRLGQGSTGELFF. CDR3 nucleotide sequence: TGTGCCAGCAGACTGGGACAGGGGAGCACCGGGGAGCTGTTTTTT.

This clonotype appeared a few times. Written as DNA, the CDR3 is TGTGCCAGCAGCCAAGGTTGGTCGGTCCGAGGCTCTGGAAACACCATATATTTT. This sequence encodes CASSQGWSVRGSGNTIYF. The chain employs TRBV14 and TRBJ1-3; D is unclear. The V end was cut by 1 base, the J end by 0 bases, with 16 bases between. This CDR3 contains 18 residues. The germline CDR1 and CDR2 sequences are SGHDN and FVKESK.

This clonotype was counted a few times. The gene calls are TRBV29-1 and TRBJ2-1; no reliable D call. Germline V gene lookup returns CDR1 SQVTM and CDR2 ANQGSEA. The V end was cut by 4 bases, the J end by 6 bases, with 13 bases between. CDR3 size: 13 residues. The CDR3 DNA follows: TGCAGCGTTGCCCCTGCCGGCGCCAATGAGCAGTTCTTC. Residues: CSVAPAGANEQFF.

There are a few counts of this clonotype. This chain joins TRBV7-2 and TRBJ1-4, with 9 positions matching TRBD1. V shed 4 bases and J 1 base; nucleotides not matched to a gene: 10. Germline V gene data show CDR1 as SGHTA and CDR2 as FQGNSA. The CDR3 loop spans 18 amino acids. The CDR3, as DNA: TGTGCCAGCAGCTCTAGGCCACAGGGGGCGGGAACTAATGAAAAACTGTTTTTT. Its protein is CASSSRPQGAGTNEKLFF.

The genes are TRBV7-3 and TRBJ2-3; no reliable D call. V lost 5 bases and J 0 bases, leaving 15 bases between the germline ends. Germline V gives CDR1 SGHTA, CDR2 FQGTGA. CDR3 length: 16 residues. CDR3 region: CASSATPERSTDTQYF. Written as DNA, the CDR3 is TGTGCCAGCAGCGCAACCCCTGAACGGAGCACAGATACGCAGTATTTT.

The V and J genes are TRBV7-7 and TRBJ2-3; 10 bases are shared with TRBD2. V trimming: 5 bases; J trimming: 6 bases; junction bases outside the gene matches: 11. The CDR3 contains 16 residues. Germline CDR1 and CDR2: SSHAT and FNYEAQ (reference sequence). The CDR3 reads CASSPNPSGGGDTQYF. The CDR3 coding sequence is TGTGCCAGCAGCCCCAACCCTAGCGGGGGTGGCGATACGCAGTATTTT.

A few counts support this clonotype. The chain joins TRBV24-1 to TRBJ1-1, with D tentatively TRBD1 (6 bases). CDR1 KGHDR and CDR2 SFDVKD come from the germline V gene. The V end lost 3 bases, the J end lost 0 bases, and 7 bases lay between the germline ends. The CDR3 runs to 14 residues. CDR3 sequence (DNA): TGTGCCACCAGTGATGGACAGTTGAACACTGAAGCTTTCTTT. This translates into CATSDGQLNTEAFF.

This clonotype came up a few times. The CDR3 DNA reads TGTGCCACCAGTGATTCAGTAGCGGGAGCAGGCAATGAGCAGTTCTTC. Protein: CATSDSVAGAGNEQFF. The chain carries TRBV24-1 and TRBJ2-1, with TRBD2 identical over 9 bases. The CDR3 covers 16 residues. Germline CDR1 is KGHDR and CDR2 is SFDVKD. V lost 2 bases, J lost 6 bases, and 7 bases stayed unmatched.

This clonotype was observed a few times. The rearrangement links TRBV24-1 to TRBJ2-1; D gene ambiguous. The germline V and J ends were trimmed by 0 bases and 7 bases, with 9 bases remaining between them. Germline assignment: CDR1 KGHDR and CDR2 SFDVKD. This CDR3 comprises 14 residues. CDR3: CATSDLGPKNEQFF. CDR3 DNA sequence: TGTGCCACCAGTGATTTGGGTCCAAAGAATGAGCAGTTCTTC.

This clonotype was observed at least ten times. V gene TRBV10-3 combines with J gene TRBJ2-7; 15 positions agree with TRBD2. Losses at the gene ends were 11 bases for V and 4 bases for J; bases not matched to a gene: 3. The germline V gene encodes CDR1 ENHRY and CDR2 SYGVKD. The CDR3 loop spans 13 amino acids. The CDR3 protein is CAAGTSGRYEQYF. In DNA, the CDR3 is TGTGCCGCCGGGACTAGCGGGAGGTACGAGCAGTACTTC.

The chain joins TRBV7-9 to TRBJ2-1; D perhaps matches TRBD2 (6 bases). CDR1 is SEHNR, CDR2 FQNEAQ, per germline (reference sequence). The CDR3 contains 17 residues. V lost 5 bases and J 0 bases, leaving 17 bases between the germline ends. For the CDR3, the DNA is TGTGCCAGCAGCCCCCCGACGGGGGTTAACTCCTACAATGAGCAGTTCTTC. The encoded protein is CASSPPTGVNSYNEQFF.

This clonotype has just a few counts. The CDR3 is CASSPGLQGPNEKLFF. The CDR3 DNA reads as TGTGCCAGCTCACCAGGTCTTCAGGGGCCTAATGAAAAACTGTTTTTT. The J gene is TRBJ1-4, the V gene TRBV18; possibly TRBD1 for D (6 bases). CDR3 length equals 16 residues. The ends were cut back, 2 bases at V and 3 bases at J, with 13 bases in the middle. In germline, CDR1 is KGHSH, CDR2 LQKENI.

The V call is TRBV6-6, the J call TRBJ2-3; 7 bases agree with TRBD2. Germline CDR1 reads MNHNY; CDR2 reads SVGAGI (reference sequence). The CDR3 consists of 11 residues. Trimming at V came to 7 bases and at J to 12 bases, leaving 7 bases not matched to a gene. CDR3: CASNREGPQYF. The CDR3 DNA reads TGTGCCAGCAATAGGGAGGGCCCTCAGTATTTT.

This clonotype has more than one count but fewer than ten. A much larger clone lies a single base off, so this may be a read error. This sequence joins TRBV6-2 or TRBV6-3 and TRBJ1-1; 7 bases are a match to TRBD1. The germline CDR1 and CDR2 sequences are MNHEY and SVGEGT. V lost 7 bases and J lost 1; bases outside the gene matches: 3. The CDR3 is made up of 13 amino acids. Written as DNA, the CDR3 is TGTGCCAGCACCCGGACAGGGAACACTGAAGCTTTCTTT. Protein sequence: CASTRTGNTEAFF.

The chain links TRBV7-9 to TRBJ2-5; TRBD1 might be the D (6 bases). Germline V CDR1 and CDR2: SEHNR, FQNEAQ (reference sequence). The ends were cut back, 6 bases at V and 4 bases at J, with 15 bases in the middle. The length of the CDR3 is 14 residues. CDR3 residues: CASSRVGGPETQYF. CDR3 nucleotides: TGTGCCAGCAGTCGCGTAGGGGGACCAGAGACCCAGTACTTC.

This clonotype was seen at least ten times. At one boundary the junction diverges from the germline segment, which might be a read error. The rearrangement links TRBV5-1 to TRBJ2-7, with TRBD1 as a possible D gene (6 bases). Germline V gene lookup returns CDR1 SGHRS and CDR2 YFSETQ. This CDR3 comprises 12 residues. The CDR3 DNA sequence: TGTGCCAGCAGTTTGGACAGATACGAGCAGTACTTC. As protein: CASSLDRYEQYF.